These 23 T cell receptor beta chains were all obtained from the same sample, sequenced in a study of control samples from healthy donors and cancer patients. Only in-frame clones appear in the TCRdb table, and some are missing; sequencing was by immunoSEQ multiplex PCR. This table holds tens of thousands of clones, 88% found once. Input material: blood. The receptors were gathered from a woman aged 70 to 79 in good health.

V and J are TRBV6-5 and TRBJ1-2; D is unresolved. CDR3 length: 15 amino acids. Per the germline V gene, CDR1 is MNHEY and CDR2 is SVGAGI. Deletions cut 7 bases from V and 0 bases from J, with 15 bases between. This chain's CDR3 is CASKPHTSTNYGYTF. CDR3 bases: TGTGCCAGCAAACCCCACACAAGTACTAACTATGGCTACACCTTC.

The chain couples TRBV20-1 to TRBJ1-6; D uncertain. V lost 6 bases and J lost 16, with 16 bases in between. Germline V CDR1 and CDR2: DFQATT, SNEGSKA (reference sequence). The CDR3 extends over 11 amino acids. The CDR3 reads CSAAQGLLLHF. Here the CDR3 DNA reads TGCAGTGCCGCCCAAGGACTGCTACTCCACTTT.

This chain joins TRBV7-2 and TRBJ2-3, with D tentatively TRBD1 or TRBD2 (5 bases each). CDR1 SGHTA and CDR2 FQGNSA come from the germline V gene. The CDR3 is 15 residues long. V lost 1 base to trimming and J lost 0 bases, with 8 bases between them. CDR3 loop: CASSLVGTSTDTQYF. Here the CDR3 DNA reads TGTGCCAGCAGCTTAGTTGGGACCAGCACAGATACGCAGTATTTT. Looking up the rest from reference TRBV7-2 and TRBJ2-3 gives the full variable domain: GAGVSQSPSNKVTEKGKDVELRCDPISGHTALYWYRQSLGQGLEFLIYFQGNSAPDKSGLPSDRFSAERTGGSVSTLTIQRTQQEDSAVYLCASSLVGTSTDTQYFGPGTRLTVL.

The rearrangement joins TRBV3-1 (or the pseudogene TRBV3-2) to TRBJ2-5; 10 nucleotides match TRBD1. The CDR3 has 15 residues. Germline CDR1 LGHDT, CDR2 YNNKEL (reference sequence). The J segment lost 5 bases and the V segment lost 4 bases, leaving 7 bases of the junction unmatched. The CDR3 DNA reads TGTGCCAGCAGCCGGGGACAGGGGAAGATGGAGACCCAGTACTTC. It translates to CASSRGQGKMETQYF.

The CDR3 DNA reads TGTGCCAGCAGCTTGGAATCCCGCGCTCCTGGAGAGCAGTACTTC. Translating it yields CASSLESRAPGEQYF. This sequence joins TRBV5-4 and TRBJ2-7; no clear D. This CDR3 is 15 amino acids long. Trimming cost V 0 bases and J 7 bases, with 17 bases left between them. Germline values: CDR1 SGHNT, CDR2 YYREEE (reference sequence).

The chain joins TRBV11-2 to TRBJ1-1; D is ambiguous. This CDR3 spans 14 amino acids. The V gene lost 1 base and the J gene lost 0 bases, with 6 bases spanning the gap. Per germline, CDR1 SGHAT and CDR2 FQNNGV. The CDR3, as DNA: TGTGCCAGCAGCTTAGGGAACCTGAACACTGAAGCTTTCTTT. This encodes CASSLGNLNTEAFF.

This clone was detected only once. The chain recombines TRBV5-1 with TRBJ2-2, with D tentatively TRBD2 (6 bases). Trimming took 0 bases from V and 6 from J, leaving 15 bases between them. CDR1 and CDR2 (germline): SGHRS, YFSETQ. This CDR3 contains 16 residues. The CDR3 nucleotides are TGCGCCAGCAGCTTGGTTACGGGAGTGGGGGCCGGGGAGCTGTTTTTT. This translates into CASSLVTGVGAGELFF.

The V and J genes are TRBV2 and TRBJ1-1; TRBD1 matches 7 bases. The CDR3 contains 13 residues. Germline V gene data show CDR1 as SNHLY and CDR2 as FYNNEI. V shed 9 bases, J shed 4 bases, and the junction held 8 bases outside the gene matches. The CDR3 region is CASNRKGATEAFF. The CDR3 nucleotides read TGTGCCAGTAACAGGAAGGGGGCCACTGAAGCTTTCTTT.

V is TRBV5-1 and J is TRBJ1-6; TRBD1 matches 9 bases. The CDR3 has 13 residues. V lost 6 bases and J lost 9; bases outside the gene matches: 4. The germline CDR1 and CDR2 sequences are SGHRS and YFSETQ. The CDR3 sequence: CASKGQGISPLHF. The CDR3 coding sequence is TGCGCCAGCAAGGGACAGGGCATTTCACCCCTCCACTTT.

This clone was counted only a few times. The chain is built from TRBV29-1 and TRBJ2-7; TRBD1 is a possible D gene (6 bases). CDR3 length: 13 residues. Germline values: CDR1 SQVTM, CDR2 ANQGSEA. The V and J ends lost 4 bases and 0 bases respectively, with 10 bases between them. CDR3 region: CSVVTGPSYEQYF. CDR3 DNA: TGCAGCGTTGTAACAGGGCCCTCCTACGAGCAGTACTTC.

The V call is TRBV27, the J call TRBJ1-1; 9 bases are a match to TRBD1. This CDR3 region has 13 residues. The J segment lost 11 bases and the V segment lost 3 bases, leaving 7 bases of the junction unmatched. Germline CDR1 and CDR2: MNHEY and SMNVEV (reference sequence). CDR3 protein: CASSFTQGAVAFF. CDR3 sequence (DNA): TGTGCCAGCAGTTTCACACAGGGGGCGGTTGCTTTCTTT.

The chain carries TRBV7-2 and TRBJ2-4; 7 positions match TRBD1. Germline values: CDR1 SGHTA, CDR2 FQGNSA. The CDR3 has 15 amino acids. With V trimmed by 1 base and J by 5 bases, 5 bases remained unmatched. The CDR3 DNA reads as TGTGCCAGCAGCTTAGGTCGGGACAGTGAAAACATTCAGTACTTC. Its translation: CASSLGRDSENIQYF.

This clone was seen a single time. The gene calls are TRBV11-2 and TRBJ2-5; TRBD2 aligns across 12 bases. Per germline, CDR1 SGHAT and CDR2 FQNNGV. The CDR3 is 17 amino acids. V dropped 5 bases and J dropped 1; count of bases not matched to a gene: 8. CDR3 nucleotide sequence: TGTGCCAGCAGCCCAAGACTAGCGGGGGCTGTCCAAGAGACCCAGTACTTC. Amino acid sequence: CASSPRLAGAVQETQYF. The variable domain in full, with the rest retrieved from reference TRBV11-2 and TRBJ2-5, is EAGVAQSPRYKIIEKRQSVAFWCNPISGHATLYWYQQILGQGPKLLIQFQNNGVVDDSQLPKDRFSAERLKGVDSTLKIQPAKLEDSAVYLCASSPRLAGAVQETQYFGPGTRLLVL.

The V call is TRBV3-1 (or the pseudogene TRBV3-2), the J call TRBJ2-3; D might be TRBD2 (6 bases). V lost 3 bases and J 2 bases, leaving 9 bases between the germline ends. This CDR3 spans 14 amino acids. Germline-derived CDR1 and CDR2 are LGHDT and YNNKEL (reference sequence). In DNA form, the CDR3 reads TGTGCCAGCAGCCATCGGGAGTTCACAGATACGCAGTATTTT. Translated: CASSHREFTDTQYF.

The chain carries TRBV4-1 and TRBJ2-3, with 7 bases identical to TRBD2. CDR3 size: 20 residues. Germline CDR1 MGHRA, CDR2 YSYEKL. V was clipped by 4 bases and J by 5 bases; unmatched bases: 24. In DNA, the CDR3 is TGCGCCAGCAGCCGGTTACCGGGGTCTTCTGGCGGGAGCGATGGAGATACGCAGTATTTT. This gives the protein CASSRLPGSSGGSDGDTQYF.

The chain is built from TRBV7-6 and TRBJ2-1, with 7 bases identical to TRBD2. The junction had 12 bases not matched to a gene; V was cut back by 5 bases and J by 8 bases. This CDR3 spans 15 amino acids. Germline V gene data show CDR1 as SGHVS and CDR2 as FNYEAQ. The DNA for the CDR3 is TGTGCCAGCAGCCCTTATAAAGGCGGGAGAGATGAGCAGTTCTTC. Translating it yields CASSPYKGGRDEQFF. Together with reference TRBV7-6 and TRBJ2-1, the CDR3 gives the full variable domain: GAGVSQSPRYKVTKRGQDVALRCDPISGHVSLYWYRQALGQGPEFLTYFNYEAQQDKSGLPNDRFSAERPEGSISTLTIQRTEQRDSAMYRCASSPYKGGRDEQFFGPGTRLTVL.

This chain uses TRBV2 with TRBJ1-6; D might be TRBD1 (5 bases). From germline, CDR1 is SNHLY and CDR2 FYNNEI. This CDR3 spans 14 amino acids. V lost 9 bases to trimming and J lost 8 bases, with 17 bases between them. This CDR3 reads CARTSGRGDSPLHF. Written as DNA, the CDR3 is TGTGCCAGGACCTCGGGGAGGGGCGATTCACCCCTCCACTTT.

The chain combines TRBV6-1 with TRBJ2-5; D is undetermined. Germline CDR1 is MNHNS and CDR2 is SASEGT. CDR3 length: 14 residues. Deletions cut 2 bases from V and 1 base from J, with 8 bases between. Here the CDR3 reads CASSEIFAQETQYF. DNA of the CDR3: TGTGCCAGCAGTGAAATATTCGCCCAAGAGACCCAGTACTTC.

CDR3 region: CASSYFGEAFF. CDR3 nucleotide sequence: TGTGCCAGCAGTTATTTCGGTGAAGCTTTCTTT. The chain uses TRBV12-3 or TRBV12-4 and TRBJ1-1; D is unclear. The CDR3 extends over 11 amino acids. V gave up 4 bases and J gave up 7 bases, with 7 bases separating them.

V gene TRBV5-1 combines with J gene TRBJ1-1, with a possible D match to TRBD1 (6 bases). CDR1 SGHRS and CDR2 YFSETQ come from the germline V gene. There are 14 residues in the CDR3. The V end was cut by 7 bases, the J end by 5 bases, with 18 bases between. CDR3 loop: CASAGTPPVTEAFF. The CDR3 bases are TGCGCCAGCGCTGGGACACCCCCCGTTACTGAAGCTTTCTTT.

The chain carries TRBV18 and TRBJ2-3, with 9 nucleotides matching TRBD2. This CDR3 has 19 amino acids. The junction had 15 bases not matched to a gene; V was cut back by 3 bases and J by 2 bases. Germline loops: CDR1 KGHSH, CDR2 LQKENI. CDR3 amino acids: CASSPTPVPSGKNTDTQYF. CDR3 bases: TGTGCCAGCTCACCCACCCCTGTTCCTAGCGGGAAGAACACAGATACGCAGTATTTT.

The V call is TRBV6-5, the J call TRBJ1-5; maybe TRBD1 (5 bases). Trimming cost V 5 bases and J 6 bases, with 11 bases left between them. Per the germline V gene, CDR1 is MNHEY and CDR2 is SVGAGI. This CDR3 has 13 amino acids. CDR3 in amino acids: CASSTRGGQPQHF. In DNA form, the CDR3 reads TGTGCCAGCAGTACCCGGGGGGGTCAGCCCCAGCATTTT.

The sample holds a few counts of this clone. The chain has TRBV12-5 and TRBJ2-2; D is perhaps TRBD1 (5 bases). Trimming pared 5 bases from V and 4 bases from J, leaving 11 bases between. Per germline, CDR1 LGHNT and CDR2 FRNRAP. The CDR3 runs 14 residues. CDR3 in amino acids: CASGRGAATGELFF. CDR3 DNA: TGTGCTAGTGGTAGGGGCGCAGCCACCGGGGAGCTGTTTTTT.